This T cell receptor beta chain derives from a study of blood T cell repertoires in COVID-19. Study background: Some COVID-19 samples were acute and others convalescent; all came from the United States, Italy and Spain.

After removal of 4 bases from V and 3 bases from J, the junction contained 5 bases not matched to a gene. The CDR3 length is 15 residues. Germline CDR1 MDHEN, CDR2 SYDVKM. This clone has just one count. In the authors' workflow: Counts of nucleated cells, estimated from reference gene primer amplification, were obtained. The data were produced by immunoSEQ multiplex PCR, yet TCRdb's version contains in-frame clones alone and is incomplete. The V and J calls and the clone size are those of that table, but D and trimming were determined from the DNA. The sample records approximately 69,000 clones, just under 80% being singletons.

The specimen sequenced was peripheral blood. The TCR comes from a human donor in a cohort sampled during active COVID-19. The chain joins TRBV28 to TRBJ1-5; the match to TRBD1 covers 8 bases. The CDR3 sequence: CASSSGTGYNQPQHF. CDR3 nucleotide sequence: TGTGCCAGCAGTTCCGGGACAGGCTACAATCAGCCCCAGCATTTT.